This TCR beta chain was identified in a study of identical twins. Points from the study as a whole: Shared out-of-frame alpha sequences (those common to twins) showed excess low generation probability. Zero-insertion findings could be partly confounded by invariant cells (MAIT and iNKT cells).

Germline V gives CDR1 MNHEY, CDR2 SMNVEV (reference sequence). The CDR3 length is 13 residues. Germline trimming cut 4 bases from V and 5 bases from J; bases unmatched to any gene: 3. TCRdb itself ran the 5' RACE reads through MiXCR, one entry per CDR3 protein. The data contain a few hundred thousand distinct CDR3 sequences, around 9% of them singletons. This clonotype has a count of ten or more. Its antigen is not identified. The sequence was obtained from a woman aged 50 to 60 in good health. The V call is TRBV27, the J call TRBJ1-2; 8 bases map to TRBD1. The source material was naive T cells sorted from blood. CDR3 DNA sequence: TGTGCCAGCAGTTCTCGACAGGGGTATGGCTACACCTTC. Encoded protein: CASSSRQGYGYTF.